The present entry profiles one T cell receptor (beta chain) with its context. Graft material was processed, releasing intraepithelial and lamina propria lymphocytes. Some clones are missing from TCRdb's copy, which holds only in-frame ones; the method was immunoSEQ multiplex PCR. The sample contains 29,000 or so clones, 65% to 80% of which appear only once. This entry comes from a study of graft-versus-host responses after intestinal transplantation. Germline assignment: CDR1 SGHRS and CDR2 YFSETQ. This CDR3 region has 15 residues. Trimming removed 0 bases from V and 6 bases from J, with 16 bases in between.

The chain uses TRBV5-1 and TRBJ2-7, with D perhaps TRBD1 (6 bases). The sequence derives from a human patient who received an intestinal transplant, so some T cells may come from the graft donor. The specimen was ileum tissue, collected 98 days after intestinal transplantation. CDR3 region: CASSLDPGAPSEQYF. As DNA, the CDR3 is TGCGCCAGCAGCTTGGATCCAGGGGCTCCGAGCGAGCAGTACTTC.